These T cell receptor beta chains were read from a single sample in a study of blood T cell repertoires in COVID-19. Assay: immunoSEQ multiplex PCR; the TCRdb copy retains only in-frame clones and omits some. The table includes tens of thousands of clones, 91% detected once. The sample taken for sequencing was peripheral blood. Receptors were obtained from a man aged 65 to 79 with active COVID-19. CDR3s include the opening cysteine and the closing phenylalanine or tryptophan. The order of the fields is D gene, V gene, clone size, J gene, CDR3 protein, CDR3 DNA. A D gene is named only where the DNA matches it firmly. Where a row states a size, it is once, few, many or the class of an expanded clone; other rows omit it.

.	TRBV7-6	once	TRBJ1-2	CASSPTGRGYGYTF	TGTGCCAGCAGCCCGACAGGAAGAGGTTACGGCTACACCTTC
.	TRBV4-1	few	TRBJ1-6	CASSQPSGGREDSYNSPLHF	TGCGCCAGCAGCCAACCTTCGGGGGGCAGGGAAGATTCCTATAATTCACCCCTCCACTTT
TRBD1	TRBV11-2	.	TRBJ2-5	CASTLGQLRKTQYF	TGTGCCAGCACCCTGGGACAGTTGCGGAAGACCCAGTACTTC
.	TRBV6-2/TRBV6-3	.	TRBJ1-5	CASSYRELGQFSNQPQHF	TGTGCCAGCAGTTACCGGGAATTAGGACAGTTTAGCAATCAGCCCCAGCATTTT
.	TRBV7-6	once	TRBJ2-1	CASSSTPQGYNEQFF	TGTGCCAGCAGCTCGACCCCCCAGGGTTACAATGAGCAGTTCTTC
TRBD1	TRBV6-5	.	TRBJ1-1	CASSSGTGYGDTEAFF	TGTGCCAGCAGTTCCGGGACAGGGTATGGGGACACTGAAGCTTTCTTT
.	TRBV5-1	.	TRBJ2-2	CASSLENTANTGELFF	TGCGCCAGCAGCTTGGAAAACACAGCGAACACCGGGGAGCTGTTTTTT
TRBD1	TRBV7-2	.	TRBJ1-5	CASSLGGTGGSQPQHF	TGTGCCAGCAGCTTAGGGGGGACAGGGGGCTCTCAGCCCCAGCATTTT
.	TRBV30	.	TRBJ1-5	CAWSGLGRQPQHF	TGTGCCTGGAGTGGGTTGGGGCGTCAGCCCCAGCATTTT
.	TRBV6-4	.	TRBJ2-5	CASSEERVPSETQYF	TGTGCCAGCAGTGAAGAGCGGGTCCCCAGTGAGACCCAGTACTTC
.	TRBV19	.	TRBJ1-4	CASSRRGSTNEKLFF	TGTGCCAGTAGTCGAAGGGGCTCAACTAATGAAAAACTGTTTTTT
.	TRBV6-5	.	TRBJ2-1	CASSQRAAYNEQFF	TGTGCCAGCAGTCAGCGGGCAGCCTACAATGAGCAGTTCTTC
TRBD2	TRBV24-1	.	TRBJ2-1	CATSEPTSGGAHEQFF	TGTGCCACCAGTGAGCCAACTAGCGGGGGGGCGCATGAGCAGTTCTTC
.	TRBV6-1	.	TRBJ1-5	CASSDAGYSNQPQHF	TGTGCCAGCAGTGATGCGGGTTATAGCAATCAGCCCCAGCATTTT
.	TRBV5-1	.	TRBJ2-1	CASSLGQGGNNEQFF	TGCGCCAGCAGCTTGGGGCAGGGGGGTAACAATGAGCAGTTCTTC
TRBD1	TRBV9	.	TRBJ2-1	CASSVGQGSSEQFF	TGTGCCAGCAGCGTCGGACAGGGTTCGAGTGAGCAGTTCTTC
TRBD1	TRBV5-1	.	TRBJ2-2	CASSFGTGNTGELFF	TGCGCCAGCAGCTTCGGGACAGGGAACACCGGGGAGCTGTTTTTT
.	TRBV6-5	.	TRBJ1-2	CASSFEGGGYGYTF	TGTGCCAGCAGCTTTGAAGGGGGGGGCTATGGCTACACCTTC
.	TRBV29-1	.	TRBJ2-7	CSVEQGSDYEQYF	TGCAGCGTGGAACAGGGTTCGGACTACGAGCAGTACTTC
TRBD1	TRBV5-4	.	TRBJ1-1	CASSLDWQGGAFF	TGTGCCAGCAGCTTGGACTGGCAGGGGGGAGCTTTCTTT
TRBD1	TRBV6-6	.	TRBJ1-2	CASSRDRFYYGYTF	TGTGCCAGCAGCCGGGACAGGTTTTACTATGGCTACACCTTC
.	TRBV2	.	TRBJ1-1	CASSEDPMGGWRTEAFF	TGTGCCAGCAGTGAAGACCCCATGGGGGGATGGAGGACTGAAGCTTTCTTT
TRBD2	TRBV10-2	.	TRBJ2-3	CASSEVPSGGRNSDTQYF	TGCGCCAGCAGTGAGGTTCCTAGCGGGGGGCGGAACTCAGATACGCAGTATTTT
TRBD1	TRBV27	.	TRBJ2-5	CASSWTGRDQETQYF	TGTGCCAGCAGTTGGACAGGGAGAGATCAAGAGACCCAGTACTTC
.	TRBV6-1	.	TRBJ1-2	CASSEDGTGRLDYGYTF	TGTGCCAGCAGTGAAGATGGAACAGGGCGGTTGGACTATGGCTACACCTTC
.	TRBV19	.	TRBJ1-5	CASSIGQNQPQHF	TGTGCCAGTAGTATTGGGCAGAATCAGCCCCAGCATTTT
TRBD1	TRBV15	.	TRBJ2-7	CATSQDRGHYEQYF	TGTGCCACCAGTCAGGACAGGGGGCACTACGAGCAGTACTTC
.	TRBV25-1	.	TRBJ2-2	CASSDTGFGTGELFF	TGTGCCAGCAGTGATACAGGGTTTGGCACCGGGGAGCTGTTTTTT
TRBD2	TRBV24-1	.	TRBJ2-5	CATSDGGVESQYF	TGTGCCACCAGTGATGGGGGGGTCGAGAGCCAGTACTTC
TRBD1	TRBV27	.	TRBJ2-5	CASSVGTASRTQYF	TGTGCCAGCAGTGTAGGGACAGCGTCGAGGACCCAGTACTTC
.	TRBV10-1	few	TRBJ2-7	CASSSSRTRSSYEQYF	TGCGCCAGCAGTTCATCTAGAACGAGGAGCTCCTACGAGCAGTACTTC
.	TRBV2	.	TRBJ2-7	CASSLGEVGRQYF	TGTGCCAGCAGTCTCGGGGAGGTCGGTCGGCAGTACTTC
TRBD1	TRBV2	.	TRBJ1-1	CASSRQGTGTEAFF	TGTGCCAGCAGTAGACAGGGGACGGGCACTGAAGCTTTCTTT